This TCR beta chain was recorded in a study of response to subunit inactivated influenza vaccine. This clonotype was seen repeatedly, ten times or more. The antigen remains undetermined. Study-wide results and limits: T cells newly recruited by each seasonal influenza vaccination are few, the authors suggested.

This CDR3 is 14 amino acids long. Trimming cost V 5 bases and J 4 bases; bases outside gene matches: 6. CDR1 and CDR2 (germline): MNHEY, SMNVEV (reference sequence). Via MiXCR, TCRdb re-called the RT-PCR reads, giving one row per CDR3 protein. The sample consists of more than 700,000 distinct CDR3 sequences, 20% to 25% of them appearing once. The starting material was PBMCs from blood, obtained around 5 days after vaccination. This sequence originates from a man between 45 and 60 years old who received an inactivated influenza vaccine. The chain has TRBV27 and TRBJ2-3, with 7 positions matching TRBD2. The CDR3 DNA follows: TGTGCCAGCAGTCTAAAGCGGGGCTCAGATACGCAGTATTTT. Protein: CASSLKRGSDTQYF.